This TCR beta chain was profiled in a study of cytomegalovirus exposure and HLA in healthy donors. This clone was detected once. Its antigen is not identified. This CDR3 comprises 17 residues. Germline-derived CDR1 and CDR2 are MGHRA and YSYEKL. The V gene end was trimmed by 0 bases and the J gene end by 5 bases; junction bases not matched to a gene: 9. 60 Vbeta and 13 Jbeta primers were used in PCR. Profiling relied on immunoSEQ multiplex PCR, and the TCRdb table lists in-frame clones only, not all of them. The sample contains 150,000 to 200,000 clones, about 80% of which appear only once. Whole-study results and caveats: Reported findings show TCR beta sequences accurately forecast HLA-A and HLA-B alleles in most subjects.

This rearrangement joins TRBV4-1 to TRBJ2-5; 10 bases agree with TRBD1. The sequence derives from a man aged 25 to 45 in good health and CMV-seropositive. Material: PBMCs. The CDR3 bases are TGCGCCAGCAGCCAAGAGTGGGGACAGGGGTTTGGGGAGACCCAGTACTTC. Encoded protein: CASSQEWGQGFGETQYF.